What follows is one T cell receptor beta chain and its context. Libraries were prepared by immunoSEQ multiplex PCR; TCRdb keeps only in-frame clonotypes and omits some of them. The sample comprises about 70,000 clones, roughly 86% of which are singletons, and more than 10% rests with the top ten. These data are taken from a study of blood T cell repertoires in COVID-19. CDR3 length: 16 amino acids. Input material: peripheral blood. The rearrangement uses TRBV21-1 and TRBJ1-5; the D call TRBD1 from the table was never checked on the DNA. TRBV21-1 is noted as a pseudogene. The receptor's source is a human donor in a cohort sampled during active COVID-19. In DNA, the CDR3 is TGTGCCAGCACCGAAGTCAGGGTTTTCTGGAATCAGCCCCAGCATTTT. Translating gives CASTEVRVFWNQPQHF.